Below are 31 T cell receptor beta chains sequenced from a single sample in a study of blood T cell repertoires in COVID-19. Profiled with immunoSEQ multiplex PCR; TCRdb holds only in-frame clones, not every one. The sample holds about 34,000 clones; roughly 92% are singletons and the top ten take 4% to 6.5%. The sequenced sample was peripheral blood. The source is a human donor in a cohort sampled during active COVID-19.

The CDR3 DNA reads as TGTGCCAGCAGCTTAAGGCCCCGCCCTAGCGGGACGGGCACCGGGGAGCTGTTTTTT. Encoded protein: CASSLRPRPSGTGTGELFF. The genes are TRBV7-3 and TRBJ2-2, with TRBD2 matching 9 bases. CDR3 size: 19 residues. Germline values: CDR1 SGHTA, CDR2 FQGTGA. V gave up 1 base and J gave up 4 bases; unmatched junction bases: 13.

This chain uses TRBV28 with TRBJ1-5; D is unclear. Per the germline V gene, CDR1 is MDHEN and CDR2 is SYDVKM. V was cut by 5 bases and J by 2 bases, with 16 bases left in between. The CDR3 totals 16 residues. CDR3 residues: CASSPTPGIRNQPQHF. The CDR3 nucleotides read TGTGCCAGCAGTCCCACCCCGGGGATCCGCAATCAGCCCCAGCATTTT.

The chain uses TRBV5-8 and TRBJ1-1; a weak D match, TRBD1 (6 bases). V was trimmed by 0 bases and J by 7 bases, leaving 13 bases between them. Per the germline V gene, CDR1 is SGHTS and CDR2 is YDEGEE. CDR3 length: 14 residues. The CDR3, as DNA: TGTGCCAGCAGCTTGGTCGTGCAAGGGGGTGAAGCTTTCTTT. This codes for CASSLVVQGGEAFF.

The CDR3 bases are TGTGCCAGCAGTCTGGGACTAGCGGGGGAGGAGACCCAGTACTTC. Protein sequence: CASSLGLAGEETQYF. The chain links TRBV2 to TRBJ2-5; TRBD2 matches 14 bases. This CDR3 spans 15 amino acids. The trim removed 5 bases at V and 5 bases at J, leaving 4 bases unmatched. Germline V gene sequence: CDR1 SNHLY, CDR2 FYNNEI.

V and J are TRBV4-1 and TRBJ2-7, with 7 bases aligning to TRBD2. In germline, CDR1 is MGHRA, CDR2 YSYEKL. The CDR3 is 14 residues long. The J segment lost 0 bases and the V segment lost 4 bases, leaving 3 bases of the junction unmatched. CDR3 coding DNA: TGCGCCAGCAGCCGTACTAGCGTCTCCTACGAGCAGTACTTC. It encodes CASSRTSVSYEQYF.

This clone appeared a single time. The CDR3 DNA follows: TGTGCCAGCAGCTTGACAGGGGGCACTACGACTGAAGCTTTCTTT. Encoded protein: CASSLTGGTTTEAFF. V gene TRBV7-6 combines with J gene TRBJ1-1, with 10 bases aligning to TRBD1. This CDR3 has 15 residues. CDR1 SGHVS and CDR2 FNYEAQ come from the germline V gene. V trimming: 3 bases; J trimming: 5 bases; junction bases outside the gene matches: 6. Filled out from reference TRBV7-6 and TRBJ1-1, the complete variable domain reads GAGVSQSPRYKVTKRGQDVALRCDPISGHVSLYWYRQALGQGPEFLTYFNYEAQQDKSGLPNDRFSAERPEGSISTLTIQRTEQRDSAMYRCASSLTGGTTTEAFFGQGTRLTVV.

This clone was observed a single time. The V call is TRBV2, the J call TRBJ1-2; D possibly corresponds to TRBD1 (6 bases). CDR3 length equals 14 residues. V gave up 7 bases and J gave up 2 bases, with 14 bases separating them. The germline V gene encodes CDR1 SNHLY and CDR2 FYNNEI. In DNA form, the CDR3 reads TGTGCCAGCATCGTACAGGGACTAAACTATGGCTACACCTTC. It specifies CASIVQGLNYGYTF. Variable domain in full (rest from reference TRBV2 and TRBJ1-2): EPEVTQTPSHQVTQMGQEVILRCVPISNHLYFYWYRQILGQKVEFLVSFYNNEISEKSEIFDDQFSVERPDGSNFTLKIRSTKLEDSAMYFCASIVQGLNYGYTFGSGTRLTVV.

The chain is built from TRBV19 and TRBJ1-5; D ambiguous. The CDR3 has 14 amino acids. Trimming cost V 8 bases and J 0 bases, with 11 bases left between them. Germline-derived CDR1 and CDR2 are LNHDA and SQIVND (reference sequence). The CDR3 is CASAALYSNQPQHF. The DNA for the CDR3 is TGTGCCAGTGCGGCTTTGTATAGCAATCAGCCCCAGCATTTT.

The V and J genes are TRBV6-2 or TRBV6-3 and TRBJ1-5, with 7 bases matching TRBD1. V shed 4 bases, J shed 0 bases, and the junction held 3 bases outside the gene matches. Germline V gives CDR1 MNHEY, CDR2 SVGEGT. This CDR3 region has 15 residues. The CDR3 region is CASSSGQSSNQPQHF. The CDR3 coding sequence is TGTGCCAGCAGTTCGGGACAGTCTAGCAATCAGCCCCAGCATTTT.

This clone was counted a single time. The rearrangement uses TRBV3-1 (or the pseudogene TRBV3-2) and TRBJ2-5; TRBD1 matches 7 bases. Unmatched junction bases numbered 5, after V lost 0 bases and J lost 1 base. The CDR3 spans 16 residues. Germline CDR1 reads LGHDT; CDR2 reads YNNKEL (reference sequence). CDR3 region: CASSQDFSGGQETQYF. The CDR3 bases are TGTGCCAGCAGCCAAGATTTTTCAGGGGGCCAAGAGACCCAGTACTTC.

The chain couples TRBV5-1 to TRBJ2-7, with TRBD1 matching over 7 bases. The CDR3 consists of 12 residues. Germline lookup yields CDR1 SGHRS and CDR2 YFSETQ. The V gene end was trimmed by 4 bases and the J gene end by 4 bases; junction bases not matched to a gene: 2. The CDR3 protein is CASSNRGYEQYF. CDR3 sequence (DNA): TGCGCCAGCAGCAACAGGGGATACGAGCAGTACTTC.

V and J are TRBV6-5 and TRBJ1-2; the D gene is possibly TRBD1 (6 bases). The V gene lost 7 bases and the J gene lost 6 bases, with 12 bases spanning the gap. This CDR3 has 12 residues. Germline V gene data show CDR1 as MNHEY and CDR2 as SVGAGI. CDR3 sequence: CASTTSGDGYTF. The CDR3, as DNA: TGTGCCAGCACCACCTCAGGGGATGGCTACACCTTC.

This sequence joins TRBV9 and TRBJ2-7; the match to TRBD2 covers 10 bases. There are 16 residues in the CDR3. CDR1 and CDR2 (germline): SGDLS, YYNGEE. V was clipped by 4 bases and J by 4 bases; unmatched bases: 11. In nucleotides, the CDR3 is TGTGCCAGCAGCCCAAAGCTAGCGGGAGAGTTGTACGAGCAGTACTTC. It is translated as CASSPKLAGELYEQYF. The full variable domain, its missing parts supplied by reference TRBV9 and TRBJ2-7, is DSGVTQTPKHLITATGQRVTLRCSPRSGDLSVYWYQQSLDQGLQFLIQYYNGEERAKGNILERFSAQQFPDLHSELNLSSLELGDSALYFCASSPKLAGELYEQYFGPGTRLTVT.

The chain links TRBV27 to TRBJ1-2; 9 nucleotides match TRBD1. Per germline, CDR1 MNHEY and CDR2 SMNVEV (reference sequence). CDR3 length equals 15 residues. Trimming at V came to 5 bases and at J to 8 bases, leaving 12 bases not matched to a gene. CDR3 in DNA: TGTGCCAGCAGTAGACAGGGGGATCGGGAGGGCGGCTACACCTTC. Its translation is CASSRQGDREGGYTF.

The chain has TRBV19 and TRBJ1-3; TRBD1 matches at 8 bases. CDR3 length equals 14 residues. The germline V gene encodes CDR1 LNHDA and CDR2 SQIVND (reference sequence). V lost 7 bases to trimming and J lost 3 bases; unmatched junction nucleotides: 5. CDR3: CASMAGGFGNTIYF. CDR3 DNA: TGTGCCAGTATGGCAGGGGGCTTTGGAAACACCATATATTTT.

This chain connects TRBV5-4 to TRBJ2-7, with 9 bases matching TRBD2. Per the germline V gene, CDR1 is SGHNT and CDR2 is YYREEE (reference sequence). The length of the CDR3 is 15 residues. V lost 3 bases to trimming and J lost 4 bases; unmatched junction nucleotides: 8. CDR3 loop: CASSSPIAGVYEQYF. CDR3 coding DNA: TGTGCCAGCAGCTCCCCAATAGCGGGGGTTTACGAGCAGTACTTC.

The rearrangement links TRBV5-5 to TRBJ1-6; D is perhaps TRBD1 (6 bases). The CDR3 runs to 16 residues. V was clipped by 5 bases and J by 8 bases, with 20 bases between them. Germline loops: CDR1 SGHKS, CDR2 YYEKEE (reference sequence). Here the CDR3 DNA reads TGTGCCAGCAGTCTAGGCCAGGGGCGAAGGGATTCACCCCTCCACTTT. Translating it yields CASSLGQGRRDSPLHF.

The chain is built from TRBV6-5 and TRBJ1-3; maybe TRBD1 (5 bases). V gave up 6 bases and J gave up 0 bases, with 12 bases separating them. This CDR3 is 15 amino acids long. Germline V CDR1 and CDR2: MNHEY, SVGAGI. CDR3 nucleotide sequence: TGTGCCAGCAGGAACAGGATCAACTCTGGAAACACCATATATTTT. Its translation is CASRNRINSGNTIYF.

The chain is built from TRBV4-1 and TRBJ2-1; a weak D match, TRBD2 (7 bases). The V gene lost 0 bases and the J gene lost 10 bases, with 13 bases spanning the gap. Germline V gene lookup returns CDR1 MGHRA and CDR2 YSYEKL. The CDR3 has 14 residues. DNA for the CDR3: TGCGCCAGCAGCCAAGAGCGGGGGCAGGTAGAGCAGTTCTTC. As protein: CASSQERGQVEQFF.

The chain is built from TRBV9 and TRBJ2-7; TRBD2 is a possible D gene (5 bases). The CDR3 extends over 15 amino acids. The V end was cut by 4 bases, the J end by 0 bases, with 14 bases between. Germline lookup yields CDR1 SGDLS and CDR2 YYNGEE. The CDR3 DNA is TGTGCCAGCAGCCCGTCCAGCGGTCTCTCCTACGAGCAGTACTTC. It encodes CASSPSSGLSYEQYF. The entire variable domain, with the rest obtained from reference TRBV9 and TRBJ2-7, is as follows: DSGVTQTPKHLITATGQRVTLRCSPRSGDLSVYWYQQSLDQGLQFLIQYYNGEERAKGNILERFSAQQFPDLHSELNLSSLELGDSALYFCASSPSSGLSYEQYFGPGTRLTVT.

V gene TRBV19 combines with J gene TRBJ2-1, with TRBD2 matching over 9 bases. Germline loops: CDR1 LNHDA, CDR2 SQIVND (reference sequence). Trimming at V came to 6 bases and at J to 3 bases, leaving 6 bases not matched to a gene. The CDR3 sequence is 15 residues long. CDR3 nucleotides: TGTGCCAGTAGGGCAAGCGGGGGGATCTACAATGAGCAGTTCTTC. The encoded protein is CASRASGGIYNEQFF.

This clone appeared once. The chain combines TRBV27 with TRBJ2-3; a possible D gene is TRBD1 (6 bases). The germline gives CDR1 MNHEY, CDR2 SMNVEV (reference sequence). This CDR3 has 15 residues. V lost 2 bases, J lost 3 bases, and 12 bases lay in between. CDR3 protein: CASSLPGVRTDTQYF. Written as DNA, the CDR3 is TGTGCCAGCAGTTTACCAGGGGTTCGGACAGATACGCAGTATTTT.

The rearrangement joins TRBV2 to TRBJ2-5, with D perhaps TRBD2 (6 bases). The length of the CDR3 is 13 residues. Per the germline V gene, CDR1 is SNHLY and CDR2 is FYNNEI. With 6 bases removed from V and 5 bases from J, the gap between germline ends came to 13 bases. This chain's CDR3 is CASRASGGETQYF. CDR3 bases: TGTGCCAGCAGGGCTTCTGGGGGGGAGACCCAGTACTTC.

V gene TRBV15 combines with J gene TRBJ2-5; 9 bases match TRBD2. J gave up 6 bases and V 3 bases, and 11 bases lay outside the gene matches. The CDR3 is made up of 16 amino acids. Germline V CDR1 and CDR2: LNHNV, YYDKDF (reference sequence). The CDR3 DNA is TGTGCCACCAGCAGCGAGGCGGGAGGGCCCGAGAAGACCCAGTACTTC. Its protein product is CATSSEAGGPEKTQYF.

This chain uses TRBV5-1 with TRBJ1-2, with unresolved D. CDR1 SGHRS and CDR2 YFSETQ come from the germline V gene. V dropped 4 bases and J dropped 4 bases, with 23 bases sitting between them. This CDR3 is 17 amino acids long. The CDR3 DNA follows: TGCGCCAGCAGCCTCGAGGAGGGCAGCCTAGTTGGCTATGGCTACACCTTC. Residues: CASSLEEGSLVGYGYTF.

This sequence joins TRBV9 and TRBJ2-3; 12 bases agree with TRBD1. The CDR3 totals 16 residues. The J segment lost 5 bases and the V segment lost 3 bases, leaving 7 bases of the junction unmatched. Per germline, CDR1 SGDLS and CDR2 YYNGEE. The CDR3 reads CASSGPGQGARDTQYF. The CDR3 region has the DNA TGTGCCAGCAGCGGACCGGGACAGGGGGCGAGAGATACGCAGTATTTT.

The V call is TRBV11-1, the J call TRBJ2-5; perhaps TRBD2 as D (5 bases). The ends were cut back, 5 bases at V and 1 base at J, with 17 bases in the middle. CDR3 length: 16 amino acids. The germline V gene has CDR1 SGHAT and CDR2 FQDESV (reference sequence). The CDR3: CASSPKSSGIQETQYF. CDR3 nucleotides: TGTGCCAGCAGCCCAAAATCGAGCGGTATCCAAGAGACCCAGTACTTC. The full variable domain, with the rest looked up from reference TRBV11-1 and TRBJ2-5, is EAEVAQSPRYKITEKSQAVAFWCDPISGHATLYWYRQILGQGPELLVQFQDESVVDDSQLPKDRFSAERLKGVDSTLKIQPAELGDSAMYLCASSPKSSGIQETQYFGPGTRLLVL.

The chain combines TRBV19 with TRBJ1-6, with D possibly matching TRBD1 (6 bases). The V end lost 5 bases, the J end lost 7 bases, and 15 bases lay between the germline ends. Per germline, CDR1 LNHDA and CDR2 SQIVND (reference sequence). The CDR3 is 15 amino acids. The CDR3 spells CASSATPGANSPLHF. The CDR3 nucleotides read TGTGCCAGTAGTGCGACCCCAGGGGCCAATTCACCCCTCCACTTT.

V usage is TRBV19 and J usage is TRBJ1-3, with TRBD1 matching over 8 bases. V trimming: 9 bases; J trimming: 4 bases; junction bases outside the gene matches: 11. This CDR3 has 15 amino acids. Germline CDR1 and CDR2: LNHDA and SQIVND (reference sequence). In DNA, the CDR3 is TGTGCCAGCACCGGATTCCGGGACAGGGGAAACACCATATATTTT. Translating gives CASTGFRDRGNTIYF.

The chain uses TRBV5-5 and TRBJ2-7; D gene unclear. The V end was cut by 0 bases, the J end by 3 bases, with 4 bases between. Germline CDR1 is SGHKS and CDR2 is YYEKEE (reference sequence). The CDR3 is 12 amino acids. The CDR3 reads CASSLGVYEQYF. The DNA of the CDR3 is TGTGCCAGCAGCTTGGGAGTCTACGAGCAGTACTTC.

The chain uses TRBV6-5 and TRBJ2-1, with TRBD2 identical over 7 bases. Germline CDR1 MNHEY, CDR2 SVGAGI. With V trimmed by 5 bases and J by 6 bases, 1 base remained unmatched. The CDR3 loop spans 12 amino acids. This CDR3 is CASSPGGNEQFF. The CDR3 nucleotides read TGTGCCAGCAGTCCGGGGGGCAATGAGCAGTTCTTC.